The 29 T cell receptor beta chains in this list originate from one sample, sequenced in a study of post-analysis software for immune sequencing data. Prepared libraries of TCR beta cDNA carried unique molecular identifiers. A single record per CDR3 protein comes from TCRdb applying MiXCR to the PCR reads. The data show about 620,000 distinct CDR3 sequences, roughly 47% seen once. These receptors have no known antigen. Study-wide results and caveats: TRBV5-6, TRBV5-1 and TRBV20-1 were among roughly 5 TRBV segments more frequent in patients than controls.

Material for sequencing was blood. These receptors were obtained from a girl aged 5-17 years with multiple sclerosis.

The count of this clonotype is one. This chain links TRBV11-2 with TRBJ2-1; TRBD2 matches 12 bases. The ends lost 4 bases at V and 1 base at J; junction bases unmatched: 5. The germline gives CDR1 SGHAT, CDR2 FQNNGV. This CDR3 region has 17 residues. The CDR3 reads CASSSTTSGRSYNEQFF. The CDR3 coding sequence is TGTGCCAGCAGCTCGACGACTAGCGGGAGATCCTACAATGAGCAGTTCTTC.

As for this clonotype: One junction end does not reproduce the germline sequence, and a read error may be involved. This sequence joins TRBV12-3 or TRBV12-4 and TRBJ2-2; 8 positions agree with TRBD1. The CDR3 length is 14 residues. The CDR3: CASSTGGGTGERFF. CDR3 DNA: TGTGCCAGCAGTACAGGGGGAGGTACCGGGGAGCGGTTTTTT.

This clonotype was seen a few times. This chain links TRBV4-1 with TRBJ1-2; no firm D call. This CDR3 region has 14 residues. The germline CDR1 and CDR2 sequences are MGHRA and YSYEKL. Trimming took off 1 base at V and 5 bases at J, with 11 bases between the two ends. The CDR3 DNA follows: TGCGCCAGCAGCCAAGGTCCGTGGTCTTATGGCTACACCTTC. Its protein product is CASSQGPWSYGYTF.

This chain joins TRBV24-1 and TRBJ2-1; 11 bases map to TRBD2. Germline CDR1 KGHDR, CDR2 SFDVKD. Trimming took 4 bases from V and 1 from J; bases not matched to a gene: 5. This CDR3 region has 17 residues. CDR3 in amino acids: CATSDLTSGSSYNEQFF. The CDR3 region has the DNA TGTGCCACCAGTGACTTAACTAGCGGGAGTTCCTACAATGAGCAGTTCTTC.

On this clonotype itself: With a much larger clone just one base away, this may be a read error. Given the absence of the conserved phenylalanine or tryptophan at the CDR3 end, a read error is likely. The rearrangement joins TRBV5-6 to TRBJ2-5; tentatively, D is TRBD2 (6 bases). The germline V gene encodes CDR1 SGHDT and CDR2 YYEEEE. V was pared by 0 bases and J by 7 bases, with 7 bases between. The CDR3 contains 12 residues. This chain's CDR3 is CASSLGRGTQYV. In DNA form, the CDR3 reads TGTGCCAGCAGCTTGGGGCGGGGGACCCAGTACGTC.

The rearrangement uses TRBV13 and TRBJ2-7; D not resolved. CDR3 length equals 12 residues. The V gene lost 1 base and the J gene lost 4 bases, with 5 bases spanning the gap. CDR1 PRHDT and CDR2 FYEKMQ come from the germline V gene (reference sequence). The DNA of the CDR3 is TGTGCCAGCAGCTTAGAGCAGTACGAGCAGTACTTC. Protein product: CASSLEQYEQYF. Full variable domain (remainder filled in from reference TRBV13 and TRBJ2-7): AAGVIQSPRHLIKEKRETATLKCYPIPRHDTVYWYQQGPGQDPQFLISFYEKMQSDKGSIPDRFSAQQFSDYHSELNMSSLELGDSALYFCASSLEQYEQYFGPGTRLTVT.

CDR3 sequence reads: CSAPSHTNEKLFF. DNA of the CDR3: TGCAGTGCTCCCAGTCATACTAATGAAAAACTGTTTTTT. This chain links TRBV20-1 with TRBJ1-4; D not resolved. With 5 bases removed from V and 2 bases from J, the gap between germline ends came to 9 bases. Germline values: CDR1 DFQATT, CDR2 SNEGSKA (reference sequence). The CDR3 contains 13 residues.

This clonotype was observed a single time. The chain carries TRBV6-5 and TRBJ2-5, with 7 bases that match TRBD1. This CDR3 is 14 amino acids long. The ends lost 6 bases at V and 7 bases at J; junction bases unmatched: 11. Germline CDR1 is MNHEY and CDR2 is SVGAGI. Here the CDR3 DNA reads TGTGCCAGCAGCCCGGCCGGGACAGCCTTGACCCAGTACTTC. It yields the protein CASSPAGTALTQYF.

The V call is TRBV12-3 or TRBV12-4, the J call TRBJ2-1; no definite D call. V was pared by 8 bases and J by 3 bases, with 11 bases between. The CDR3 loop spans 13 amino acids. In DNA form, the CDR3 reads TGTGCCAGCGCGAGAAGCGTCTACAATGAGCAGTTCTTC. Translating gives CASARSVYNEQFF.

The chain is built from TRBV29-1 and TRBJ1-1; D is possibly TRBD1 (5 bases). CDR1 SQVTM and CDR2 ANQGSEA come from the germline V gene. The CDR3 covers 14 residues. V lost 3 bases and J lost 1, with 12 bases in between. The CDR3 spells CSVDPRTPNTEAFF. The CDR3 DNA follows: TGCAGCGTTGATCCGAGGACACCGAACACTGAAGCTTTCTTT.

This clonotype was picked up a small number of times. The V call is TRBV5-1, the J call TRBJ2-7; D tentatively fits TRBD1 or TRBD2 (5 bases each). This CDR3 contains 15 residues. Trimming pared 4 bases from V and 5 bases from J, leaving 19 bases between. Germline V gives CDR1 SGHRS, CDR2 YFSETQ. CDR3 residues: CASSPGTSEIHEQYF. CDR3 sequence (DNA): TGCGCCAGCAGCCCCGGGACCTCTGAGATCCACGAGCAGTACTTC.

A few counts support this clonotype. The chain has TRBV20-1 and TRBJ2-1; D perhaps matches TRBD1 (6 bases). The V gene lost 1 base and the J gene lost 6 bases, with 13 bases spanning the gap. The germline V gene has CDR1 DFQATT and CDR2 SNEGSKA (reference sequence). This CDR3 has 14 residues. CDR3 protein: CSARGTERSNEQFF. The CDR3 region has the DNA TGCAGTGCTAGAGGGACAGAGCGCTCCAATGAGCAGTTCTTC.

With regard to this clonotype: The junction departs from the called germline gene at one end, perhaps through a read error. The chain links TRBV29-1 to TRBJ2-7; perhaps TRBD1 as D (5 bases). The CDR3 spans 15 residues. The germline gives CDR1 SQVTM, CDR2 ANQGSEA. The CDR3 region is CGVEDRGRDSYEQYF. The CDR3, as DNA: TGCGGCGTTGAAGATAGGGGCAGGGACTCCTACGAGCAGTACTTC.

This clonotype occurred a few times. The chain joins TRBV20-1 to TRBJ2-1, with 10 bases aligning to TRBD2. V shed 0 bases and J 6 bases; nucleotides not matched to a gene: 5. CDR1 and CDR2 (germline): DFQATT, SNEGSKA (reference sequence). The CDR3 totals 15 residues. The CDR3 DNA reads TGCAGTGCTAGAGACCTAGCGGGAGACTTCAATGAGCAGTTCTTC. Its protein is CSARDLAGDFNEQFF.

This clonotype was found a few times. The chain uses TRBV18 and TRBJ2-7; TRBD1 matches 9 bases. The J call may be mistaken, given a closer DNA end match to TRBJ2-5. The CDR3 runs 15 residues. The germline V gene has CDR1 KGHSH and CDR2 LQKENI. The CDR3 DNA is TGTGCCAGCTCAGACCAAGGGACAGGGCGCGAGACCCAGTACTTC. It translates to CASSDQGTGRETQYF.

The CDR3 spells CASSTPGPSAYNEQYF. CDR3 DNA sequence: TGTGCCAGCAGCACTCCTGGACCTTCTGCCTACAATGAGCAGTACTTC. This chain links TRBV7-9 with TRBJ2-1; D remains ambiguous. The DNA end is a closer match to TRBJ2-7, so the J assignment may be wrong. Germline V gene data show CDR1 as SEHNR and CDR2 as FQNEAQ (reference sequence). CDR3 length equals 16 residues.

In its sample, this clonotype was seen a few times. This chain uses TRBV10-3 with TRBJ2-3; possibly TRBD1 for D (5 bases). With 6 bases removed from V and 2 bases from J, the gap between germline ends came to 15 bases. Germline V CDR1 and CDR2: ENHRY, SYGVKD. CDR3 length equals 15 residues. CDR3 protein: CAIRPKQDLTDTQYF. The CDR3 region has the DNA TGTGCCATCAGGCCTAAACAGGACCTCACAGATACGCAGTATTTT.

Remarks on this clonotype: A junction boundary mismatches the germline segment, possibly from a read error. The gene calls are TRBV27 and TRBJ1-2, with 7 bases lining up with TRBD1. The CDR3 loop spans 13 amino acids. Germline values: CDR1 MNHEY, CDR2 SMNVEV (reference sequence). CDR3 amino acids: CASSFRDSYSYTF. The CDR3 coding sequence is TGTGCCAGCAGTTTTCGGGACAGCTATAGCTACACCTTC.

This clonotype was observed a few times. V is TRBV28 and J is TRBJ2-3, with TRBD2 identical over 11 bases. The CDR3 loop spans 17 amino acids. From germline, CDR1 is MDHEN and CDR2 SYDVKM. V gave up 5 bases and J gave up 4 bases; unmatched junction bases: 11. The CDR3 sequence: CASSPASGRLGADTQYF. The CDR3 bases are TGTGCCAGCAGTCCAGCTAGCGGGAGGCTCGGCGCAGATACGCAGTATTTT.

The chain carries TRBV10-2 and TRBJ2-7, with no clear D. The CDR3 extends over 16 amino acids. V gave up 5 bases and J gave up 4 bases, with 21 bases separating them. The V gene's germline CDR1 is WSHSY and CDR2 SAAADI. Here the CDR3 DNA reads TGCGCCAGCAGTATCCTGGGCGGTGCGGACCTTTACGAGCAGTACTTC. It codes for CASSILGGADLYEQYF.

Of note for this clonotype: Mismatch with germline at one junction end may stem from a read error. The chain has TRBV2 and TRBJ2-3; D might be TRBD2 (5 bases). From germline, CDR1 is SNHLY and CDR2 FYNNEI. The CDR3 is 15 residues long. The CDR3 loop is CASSRPASSTDTQYF. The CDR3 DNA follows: TGTGCCAGCAGTCGTCCAGCCTCTAGCACGGATACGCAGTATTTT.

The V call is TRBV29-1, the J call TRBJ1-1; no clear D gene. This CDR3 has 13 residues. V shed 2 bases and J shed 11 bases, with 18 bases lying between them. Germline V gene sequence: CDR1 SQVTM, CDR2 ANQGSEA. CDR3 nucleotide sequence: TGCAGCGTTGAATCGGCCATTCGATCGTTGGCTTTCTTT. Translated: CSVESAIRSLAFF.

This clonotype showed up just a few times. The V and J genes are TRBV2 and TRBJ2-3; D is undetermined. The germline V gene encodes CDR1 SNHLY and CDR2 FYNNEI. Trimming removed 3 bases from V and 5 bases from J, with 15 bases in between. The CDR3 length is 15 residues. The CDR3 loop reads CASSDSDVGLDTQYF. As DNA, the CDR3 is TGTGCCAGCAGTGATTCCGACGTCGGATTAGATACGCAGTATTTT.

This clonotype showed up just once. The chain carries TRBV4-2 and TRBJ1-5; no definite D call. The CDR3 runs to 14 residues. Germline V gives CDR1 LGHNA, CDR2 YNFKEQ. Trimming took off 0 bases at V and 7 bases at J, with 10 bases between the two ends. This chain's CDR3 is CASSQDREAQPQHF. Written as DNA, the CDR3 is TGTGCCAGCAGCCAAGATCGGGAGGCCCAGCCCCAGCATTTT.

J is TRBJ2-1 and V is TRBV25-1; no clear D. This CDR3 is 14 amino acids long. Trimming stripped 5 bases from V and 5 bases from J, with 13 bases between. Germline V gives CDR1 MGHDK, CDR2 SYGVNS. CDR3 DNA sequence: TGTGCCAGCAGTTGGCCACAAGCAAACAATGAGCAGTTCTTC. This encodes CASSWPQANNEQFF.

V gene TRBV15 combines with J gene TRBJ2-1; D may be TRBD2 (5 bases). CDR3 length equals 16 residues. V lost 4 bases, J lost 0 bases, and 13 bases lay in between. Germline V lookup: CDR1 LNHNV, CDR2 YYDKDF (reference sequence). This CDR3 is CATSTWERTSYNEQFF. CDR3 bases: TGTGCCACCAGCACCTGGGAGCGGACCTCCTACAATGAGCAGTTCTTC.

CDR3 bases: TGTGCCAGCAGCCAATTCTACAATGAGCAGTTCTTC. Amino acids: CASSQFYNEQFF. The chain is built from TRBV3-1 and TRBJ2-1; D unclear. In germline, CDR1 is LGHDT, CDR2 YNNKEL (reference sequence). This CDR3 spans 12 amino acids. Trimming stripped 2 bases from V and 3 bases from J, with 2 bases between.

The DNA of the CDR3 is TGTGCCAGCAGTTTAGTAGCGCCCGGGGAGCTGTTTTTT. Protein: CASSLVAPGELFF. The V call is TRBV28, the J call TRBJ2-2; possible D gene TRBD2, 5 bases. V was shortened by 2 bases and J by 6 bases, with 7 bases between the two germline ends. The CDR3 consists of 13 residues. Germline V gene data show CDR1 as MDHEN and CDR2 as SYDVKM.

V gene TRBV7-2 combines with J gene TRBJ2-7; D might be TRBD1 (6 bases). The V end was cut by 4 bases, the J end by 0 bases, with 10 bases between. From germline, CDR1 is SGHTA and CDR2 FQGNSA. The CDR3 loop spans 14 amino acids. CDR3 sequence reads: CASSYGQISYEQYF. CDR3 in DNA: TGTGCCAGCAGCTACGGACAGATCTCCTACGAGCAGTACTTC.